This T cell receptor beta chain emerged from a study of long-term antiretroviral therapy in people with HIV. Treatment for all HIV-infected participants took place in the United States. At survey level, the immunoSEQ assay was run in its v3.0 version. Repertoires were generated with immunoSEQ multiplex PCR, while TCRdb's copy carries only in-frame clones and drops some. The sample carries about 11,000 clones, around 84% recorded once. Study-wide results and limits: Records did not include ART adherence, viral resistance or therapy changes.

The CDR3 sequence is 13 residues long. Germline CDR1 MNHEY, CDR2 SVGAGI. V was cut by 6 bases and J by 3 bases, with 11 bases left in between. Concerning this clone itself: Antigen: not known.

This chain connects TRBV6-5 to TRBJ1-1; D unclear. The starting material was unsorted PBMCs, obtained about 7 years after starting antiretroviral therapy. This TCR came from a man aged 45-65 years with HIV. The CDR3 protein is CASREGTYTEAFF. The DNA of the CDR3 is TGTGCCAGCAGAGAAGGAACATACACTGAAGCTTTCTTT.